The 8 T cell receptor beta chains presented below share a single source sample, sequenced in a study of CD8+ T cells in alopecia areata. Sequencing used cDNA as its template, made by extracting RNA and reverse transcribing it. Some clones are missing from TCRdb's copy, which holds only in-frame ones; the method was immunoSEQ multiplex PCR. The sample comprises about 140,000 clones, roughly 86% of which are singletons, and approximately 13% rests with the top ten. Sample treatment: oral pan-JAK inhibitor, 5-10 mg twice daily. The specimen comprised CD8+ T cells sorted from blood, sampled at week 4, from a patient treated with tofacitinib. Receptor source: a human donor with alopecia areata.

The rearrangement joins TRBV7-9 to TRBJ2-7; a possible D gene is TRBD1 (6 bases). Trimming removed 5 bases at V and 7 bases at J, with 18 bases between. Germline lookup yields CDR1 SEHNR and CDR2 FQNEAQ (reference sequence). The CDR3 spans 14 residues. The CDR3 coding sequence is TGTGCCAGCAGCCAAGGGGGTCCTACGGGTGAGCAGTACTTC. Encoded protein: CASSQGGPTGEQYF.

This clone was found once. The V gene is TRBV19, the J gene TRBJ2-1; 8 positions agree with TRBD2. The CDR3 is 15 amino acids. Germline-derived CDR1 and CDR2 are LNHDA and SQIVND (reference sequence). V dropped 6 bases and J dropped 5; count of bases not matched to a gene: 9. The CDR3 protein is CASSLEAGVNNEQFF. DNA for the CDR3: TGTGCCAGTAGCCTCGAAGCGGGGGTGAACAATGAGCAGTTCTTC.

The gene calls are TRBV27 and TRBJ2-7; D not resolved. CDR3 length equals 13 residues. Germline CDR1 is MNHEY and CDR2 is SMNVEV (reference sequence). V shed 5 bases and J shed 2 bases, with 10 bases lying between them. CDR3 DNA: TGTGCCAGCAGTCCAGGACGGACCTACGAGCAGTACTTC. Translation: CASSPGRTYEQYF.

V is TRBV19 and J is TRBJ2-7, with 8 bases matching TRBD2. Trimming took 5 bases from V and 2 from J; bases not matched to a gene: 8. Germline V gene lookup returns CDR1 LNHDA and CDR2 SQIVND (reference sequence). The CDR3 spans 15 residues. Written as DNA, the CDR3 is TGTGCCAGTAGTCCACGGTCCGGGGGGGCCTACGAGCAGTACTTC. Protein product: CASSPRSGGAYEQYF.

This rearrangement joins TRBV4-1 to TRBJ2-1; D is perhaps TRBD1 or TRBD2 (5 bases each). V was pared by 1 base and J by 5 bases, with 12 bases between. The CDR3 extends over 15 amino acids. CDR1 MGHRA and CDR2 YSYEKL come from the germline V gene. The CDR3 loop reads CASSQGDAGDNEQFF. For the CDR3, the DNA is TGCGCCAGCAGCCAAGGGGACGCCGGCGACAATGAGCAGTTCTTC.

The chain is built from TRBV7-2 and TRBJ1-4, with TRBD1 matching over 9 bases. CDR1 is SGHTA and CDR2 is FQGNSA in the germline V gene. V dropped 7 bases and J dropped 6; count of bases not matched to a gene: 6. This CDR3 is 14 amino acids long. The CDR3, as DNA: TGTGCCAGCATACCCGGGACAGGGCATGAAAAACTGTTTTTT. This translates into CASIPGTGHEKLFF.

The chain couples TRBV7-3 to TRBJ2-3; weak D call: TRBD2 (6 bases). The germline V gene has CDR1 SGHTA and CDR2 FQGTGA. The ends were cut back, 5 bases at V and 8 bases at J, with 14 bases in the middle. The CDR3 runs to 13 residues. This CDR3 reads CASSGGGLGTQYF. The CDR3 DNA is TGTGCCAGCAGCGGCGGAGGGCTAGGTACGCAGTATTTT.

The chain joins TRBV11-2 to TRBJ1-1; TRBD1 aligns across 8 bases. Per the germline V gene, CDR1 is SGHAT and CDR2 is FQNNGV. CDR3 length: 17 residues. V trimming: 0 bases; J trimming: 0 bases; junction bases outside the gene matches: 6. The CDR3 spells CASSLEYQGAMNTEAFF. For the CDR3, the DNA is TGTGCCAGCAGCTTAGAATACCAGGGGGCTATGAACACTGAAGCTTTCTTT.